Below, 16 T cell receptor beta chains from the same sample are listed, as sequenced in a study of blood T cells in healthy people across ages. Primers used in a second PCR of about 6 to 11 cycles were a sample-barcoded 5' primer and a J-beta primer mix. Using its own MiXCR run on the 5' RACE reads, TCRdb lists one record per CDR3 protein. The table includes over 1.5 million distinct CDR3 sequences, about 49% detected once. Sequenced material: blood. The receptors come from a woman aged 40 to 55 in good health.

This clonotype appeared a single time. The V and J genes are TRBV13 and TRBJ1-2; D ambiguous. V lost 4 bases and J lost 3, with 21 bases in between. The CDR3 runs 17 residues. Germline lookup yields CDR1 PRHDT and CDR2 FYEKMQ (reference sequence). The DNA for the CDR3 is TGTGCCAGCAGCTCAACCGACGAACACGGCGGATACTATGGCTACACCTTC. Its protein is CASSSTDEHGGYYGYTF.

In nucleotides, the CDR3 is TGTGCCAGCAGCGGACTCCGCAGCAACTATGGCTACACCTTC. Translating gives CASSGLRSNYGYTF. The gene calls are TRBV7-9 and TRBJ1-2; D unresolved. V lost 5 bases and J 2 bases, leaving 12 bases between the germline ends. Germline V gives CDR1 SEHNR, CDR2 FQNEAQ (reference sequence). The CDR3 contains 14 residues.

This chain links TRBV6-5 with TRBJ1-1; 7 bases agree with TRBD1. Germline V CDR1 and CDR2: MNHEY, SVGAGI. Unmatched junction bases numbered 6, after V lost 6 bases and J lost 8 bases. There are 12 residues in the CDR3. The CDR3 region is CASSLSTGEAFF. CDR3 sequence (DNA): TGTGCCAGCAGCCTCTCGACAGGGGAAGCTTTCTTT.

V is TRBV28 and J is TRBJ2-4, with D perhaps TRBD2 (7 bases). The CDR3 sequence is 15 residues long. Germline CDR1 and CDR2: MDHEN and SYDVKM. Trimming took off 3 bases at V and 3 bases at J, with 12 bases between the two ends. The CDR3 bases are TGTGCCAGCAGTTTCGAGGGGGGGATCAAAAACATTCAGTACTTC. Translated: CASSFEGGIKNIQYF.

This clonotype was counted at least ten times. The chain employs TRBV5-1 and TRBJ2-5; 12 bases fit TRBD1. This CDR3 has 17 residues. V was pared by 6 bases and J by 4 bases, with 13 bases of the junction left unmatched. CDR1 and CDR2 from the germline V gene are SGHRS and YFSETQ. The CDR3 here is CASNKYPGQGARETQYF. In DNA form, the CDR3 reads TGCGCCAGCAACAAGTATCCGGGACAGGGGGCGCGAGAGACCCAGTACTTC.

The CDR3 spells CASSPGAGGPYEQYF. DNA for the CDR3: TGTGCCAGCAGCCCCGGGGCAGGGGGCCCCTACGAGCAGTACTTC. This chain uses TRBV7-8 with TRBJ2-7, with 8 nucleotides matching TRBD1. Trimming cost V 5 bases and J 2 bases; bases outside gene matches: 8. The CDR3 covers 15 residues. Per germline, CDR1 SGHVS and CDR2 FQNEAQ. Full variable domain (rest looked up from reference TRBV7-8 and TRBJ2-7): GAGVSQSPRYKVAKRGQDVALRCDPISGHVSLFWYQQALGQGPEFLTYFQNEAQLDKSGLPSDRFFAERPEGSVSTLKIQRTQQEDSAVYLCASSPGAGGPYEQYFGPGTRLTVT.

This chain connects TRBV7-2 to TRBJ1-2, with TRBD1 matching over 7 bases. The V gene end was trimmed by 1 base and the J gene end by 11 bases; junction bases not matched to a gene: 7. The CDR3 runs to 13 residues. Germline V gives CDR1 SGHTA, CDR2 FQGNSA. CDR3 sequence: CASSLGPGGGYTF. Here the CDR3 DNA reads TGTGCCAGCAGCTTAGGTCCAGGGGGAGGTTACACCTTC.

This clonotype was seen a few times. The chain combines TRBV7-9 with TRBJ2-7; 8 bases fit TRBD1. The V and J ends lost 5 bases and 2 bases, in that order; junction bases with no gene match: 11. Germline-derived CDR1 and CDR2 are SEHNR and FQNEAQ (reference sequence). The length of the CDR3 is 16 residues. The CDR3 is CASSADRGQAAYEQYF. The CDR3 bases are TGTGCCAGCAGCGCCGATAGGGGACAGGCCGCCTACGAGCAGTACTTC.

The chain uses TRBV20-1 and TRBJ2-5, with D tentatively TRBD1 or TRBD2 (6 bases each). Trimming cost V 5 bases and J 5 bases, with 15 bases left between them. CDR1 and CDR2 from the germline V gene are DFQATT and SNEGSKA (reference sequence). The CDR3 covers 13 residues. The CDR3 spells CSAPPGACETQYF. In nucleotides, the CDR3 is TGCAGTGCTCCACCGGGGGCCTGCGAGACCCAGTACTTC.

This clonotype has just one count. The chain couples TRBV7-2 to TRBJ2-4, with D perhaps TRBD1 or TRBD2 (6 bases each). Matching the DNA end better, TRBJ2-5 makes the J call doubtful. The CDR3 is 15 amino acids. Germline assignment: CDR1 SGHTA and CDR2 FQGNSA. The CDR3 spells CASSIPSRGLKTQYF. The DNA for the CDR3 is TGTGCCAGCAGCATACCTAGCCGGGGGCTAAAGACCCAGTACTTC.

V and J are TRBV4-2 and TRBJ2-5; D uncertain. This CDR3 spans 13 amino acids. Trimming left V 0 bases short and J 5 bases short, with 7 bases between. CDR1 LGHNA and CDR2 YNFKEQ come from the germline V gene. CDR3 coding DNA: TGTGCCAGCAGCCAAGAACCCGCGGAGACCCAGTACTTC. Its translation is CASSQEPAETQYF.

The chain carries TRBV10-3 and TRBJ1-5, with 10 bases aligning to TRBD1. Germline V gene sequence: CDR1 ENHRY, CDR2 SYGVKD. The V segment lost 6 bases and the J segment 5 bases; nucleotides outside the gene matches: 7. The CDR3 has 15 residues. As DNA, the CDR3 is TGTGCCATCAGCGCGGGACAGGGGAAGGATCAGCCCCAGCATTTT. Translating gives CAISAGQGKDQPQHF.

The CDR3 DNA follows: TGTGCCAGCAGTGACAAAGCTACAGGGACAGATACGCAGTATTTT. It codes for CASSDKATGTDTQYF. V and J are TRBV25-1 and TRBJ2-3, with a weak D call TRBD1 (6 bases). The CDR3 spans 15 residues. V was pared by 3 bases and J by 3 bases, with 13 bases between. CDR1 and CDR2 from the germline V gene are MGHDK and SYGVNS.

J is TRBJ2-5 and V is TRBV5-1, with 9 bases matching TRBD1. The germline CDR1 and CDR2 sequences are SGHRS and YFSETQ. The CDR3 extends over 14 amino acids. Trimming at V came to 6 bases and at J to 11 bases, leaving 14 bases not matched to a gene. The CDR3: CASKTGGVYNEQYF. The CDR3 DNA reads as TGCGCCAGCAAAACAGGGGGCGTTTACAATGAGCAGTACTTC.

This clonotype was found a few times. This chain connects TRBV27 to TRBJ1-5; D may be TRBD1 (5 bases). V shed 5 bases and J shed 7 bases, with 15 bases lying between them. Germline CDR1 and CDR2: MNHEY and SMNVEV (reference sequence). The CDR3 extends over 14 amino acids. As DNA, the CDR3 is TGTGCCAGCAGTGTCAGGGTTGGGTGGCAGCCCCAGCATTTT. It translates to CASSVRVGWQPQHF.

The rearrangement links TRBV6-1 to TRBJ2-5; D uncertain. V was clipped by 3 bases and J by 11 bases, with 16 bases between them. CDR1 is MNHNS and CDR2 is SASEGT in the germline V gene. There are 13 residues in the CDR3. The CDR3 loop reads CASSEATTTLQYF. The CDR3 DNA follows: TGTGCCAGCAGTGAGGCAACAACGACGTTACAGTACTTC.